The T cell receptor beta chain under discussion was sequenced for a study of cytomegalovirus exposure and HLA in healthy donors. Per germline, CDR1 MNHNY and CDR2 SVGAGI (reference sequence). The ends were cut back, 5 bases at V and 5 bases at J, with 8 bases in the middle. The CDR3 is made up of 12 amino acids. This clone was found a few times. Antigen unknown. The PCR was carried out with 60 Vbeta primers and 13 Jbeta primers. Repertoires were generated with immunoSEQ multiplex PCR, while TCRdb's copy carries only in-frame clones and drops some. This sample yields roughly 180,000 clones, of which 80% are seen a single time; approximately 2% belongs to the top ten. Study observations and caveats: It was about 150 TCR beta chains that were listed as cytomegalovirus-associated. HLA alleles showed associations with 15,000 to 20,000 TCR beta sequences in a later analysis, at a 0.05 false discovery rate.

The sequence was obtained from a woman in her twenties or thirties in good health and CMV-seronegative. Sequenced input: PBMCs. The chain employs TRBV6-6 and TRBJ2-3; the D gene is possibly TRBD2 (6 bases). The DNA for the CDR3 is TGTGCCAGCAGTACGCGGGGAGATACGCAGTATTTT. Translation gives CASSTRGDTQYF.